The rows below give T cell receptor beta chains drawn from one sample of a study of blood T cell repertoires in COVID-19. Only in-frame clones appear in the TCRdb table, and some are missing; sequencing was by immunoSEQ multiplex PCR. The sample comprises about 380,000 clones, 85% of which are singletons, and roughly 3.7% rests with the top ten. Sequencing was carried out using peripheral blood. The receptors come from a woman aged 18-29 years with acute or convalescent COVID-19. CDR3s include the opening cysteine and the closing phenylalanine or tryptophan. Fields, in order: V gene, J gene, clone size, D gene, CDR3 DNA, CDR3 protein. The D gene is left open where the match is weak. The listing skips clone size in some rows; elsewhere it reads once, few, many or a size class.

v_gene: TRBV18; j_gene: TRBJ1-6; abundance: -; d_gene: -; CDR3nt: TGTGCCAGCTCACCAGGCCTACGGGATTCACCCCTCCACTTT; CDR3aa: CASSPGLRDSPLHF
v_gene: TRBV18; j_gene: TRBJ2-1; abundance: -; d_gene: TRBD1; CDR3nt: TGTGCCAGCTCACCGGTGGGACAGGGGGGAAGCAATGAGCAGTTCTTC; CDR3aa: CASSPVGQGGSNEQFF
v_gene: TRBV28; j_gene: TRBJ1-1; abundance: once; d_gene: TRBD1; CDR3nt: TGTGCCAGCAGTTTATTCTGGTCAGGGGGAGCTTTCTTT; CDR3aa: CASSLFWSGGAFF
v_gene: TRBV24-1; j_gene: TRBJ1-5; abundance: -; d_gene: -; CDR3nt: TGTGCCACCAGTGGGGCCGGACACTCTTATAGCAATCAGCCCCAGCATTTT; CDR3aa: CATSGAGHSYSNQPQHF
v_gene: TRBV9; j_gene: TRBJ2-1; abundance: -; d_gene: TRBD1; CDR3nt: TGTGCCAGCAGCCCAACTCGGTCAGACAGGGGCCGCTCCTACAATGAGCAGTTCTTC; CDR3aa: CASSPTRSDRGRSYNEQFF
v_gene: TRBV9; j_gene: TRBJ2-3; abundance: -; d_gene: -; CDR3nt: TGTGCCAGCAGCGCCGCTAGGATTAGCACAGATACGCAGTATTTT; CDR3aa: CASSAARISTDTQYF
v_gene: TRBV9; j_gene: TRBJ1-2; abundance: once; d_gene: -; CDR3nt: TGTGCCAGCAGCCCAAGTGGTAGCGTAATAACTAACTATGGCTACACCTTC; CDR3aa: CASSPSGSVITNYGYTF
v_gene: TRBV29-1; j_gene: TRBJ1-1; abundance: -; d_gene: -; CDR3nt: TGCAGCGTTGAAAAGGAGCTGAACACTGAAGCTTTCTTT; CDR3aa: CSVEKELNTEAFF
v_gene: TRBV20-1; j_gene: TRBJ1-5; abundance: -; d_gene: -; CDR3nt: TGCAGTGCTAGTGGGGAGCGCTATCAGCCCCAGCATTTT; CDR3aa: CSASGERYQPQHF
v_gene: TRBV28; j_gene: TRBJ1-4; abundance: -; d_gene: TRBD1; CDR3nt: TGTGCCAGCAGTTTTCCAGGGACAGGAGGCGAAAAACTGTTTTTT; CDR3aa: CASSFPGTGGEKLFF
v_gene: TRBV30; j_gene: TRBJ2-7; abundance: -; d_gene: TRBD2; CDR3nt: TGTGCCTGGAGTGTACGGGGGGGGACCGAGCAGTACTTC; CDR3aa: CAWSVRGGTEQYF
v_gene: TRBV30; j_gene: TRBJ1-4; abundance: -; d_gene: -; CDR3nt: TGTGCCTGGAAACAGGGAACTAATGAAAAACTGTTTTTT; CDR3aa: CAWKQGTNEKLFF
v_gene: TRBV4-2; j_gene: TRBJ1-2; abundance: once; d_gene: -; CDR3nt: TGTGCCAGCAGCCAAGAGAGTGGTAACTATGGCTACACCTTC; CDR3aa: CASSQESGNYGYTF
v_gene: TRBV6-4; j_gene: TRBJ1-2; abundance: -; d_gene: -; CDR3nt: TGTGCCAGCAGGGAAAACCACGGAGCTAACTATGGCTACACCTTC; CDR3aa: CASRENHGANYGYTF
v_gene: TRBV5-6; j_gene: TRBJ1-1; abundance: -; d_gene: TRBD1; CDR3nt: TGTGCCAGCAGCTTGCGGACAGGTGAAGCTTTCTTT; CDR3aa: CASSLRTGEAFF
v_gene: TRBV5-1; j_gene: TRBJ1-1; abundance: few; d_gene: -; CDR3nt: TGCGCCAGCAGACGTGACAGAAACACTGAAGCTTTCTTT; CDR3aa: CASRRDRNTEAFF
v_gene: TRBV27; j_gene: TRBJ1-5; abundance: -; d_gene: -; CDR3nt: TGTGCCAGCTCCTCGGGGATGGATCAGCCCCAGCATTTT; CDR3aa: CASSSGMDQPQHF
v_gene: TRBV24-1; j_gene: TRBJ1-4; abundance: -; d_gene: TRBD1; CDR3nt: TGTGCCACCAGTGATTGGACAGGTTCAACTAATGAAAAACTGTTTTTT; CDR3aa: CATSDWTGSTNEKLFF
v_gene: TRBV24-1; j_gene: TRBJ2-7; abundance: -; d_gene: -; CDR3nt: TGTGCCACCAGTGACACGGGGGAGCAGTACTTC; CDR3aa: CATSDTGEQYF
v_gene: TRBV9; j_gene: TRBJ2-3; abundance: -; d_gene: -; CDR3nt: TGTGCCAGCAGCGTCCAAGCCCATAGCACAGATACGCAGTATTTT; CDR3aa: CASSVQAHSTDTQYF
v_gene: TRBV19; j_gene: TRBJ1-3; abundance: -; d_gene: -; CDR3nt: TGTGCCAGTAGTCCCTCGGGTTCTGGAAACACCATATATTTT; CDR3aa: CASSPSGSGNTIYF
v_gene: TRBV4-1; j_gene: TRBJ1-2; abundance: -; d_gene: -; CDR3nt: TGCGCCAGCAGCCCCGGACTGCTTAACTATGGCTACACCTTC; CDR3aa: CASSPGLLNYGYTF
v_gene: TRBV3-1/TRBV3-2; j_gene: TRBJ2-7; abundance: -; d_gene: TRBD2; CDR3nt: TGTGCCAGCACCGTAGCGGGAGGACACGAGCAGTACTTC; CDR3aa: CASTVAGGHEQYF
v_gene: TRBV19; j_gene: TRBJ1-6; abundance: -; d_gene: -; CDR3nt: TGTGCCAGTAGTCCGAGTGCGAATTCACCCCTCCACTTT; CDR3aa: CASSPSANSPLHF
v_gene: TRBV28; j_gene: TRBJ1-1; abundance: -; d_gene: -; CDR3nt: TGTGCCAGCAGTTTAAACAGGAACACTGAAGCTTTCTTT; CDR3aa: CASSLNRNTEAFF
v_gene: TRBV2; j_gene: TRBJ2-5; abundance: once; d_gene: TRBD1; CDR3nt: TGTGCCAGCACTAGGACAGGGGACGGGACCCAGTACTTC; CDR3aa: CASTRTGDGTQYF
v_gene: TRBV27; j_gene: TRBJ2-3; abundance: -; d_gene: -; CDR3nt: TGTGCCAGCAGTTGGGCAAGCACAGATACGCAGTATTTT; CDR3aa: CASSWASTDTQYF
v_gene: TRBV6-5; j_gene: TRBJ2-5; abundance: -; d_gene: -; CDR3nt: TGTGCCAGCACCGGCGGCTACCCATCTCAAGAGACCCAGTACTTC; CDR3aa: CASTGGYPSQETQYF
v_gene: TRBV5-4; j_gene: TRBJ1-1; abundance: -; d_gene: -; CDR3nt: TGTGCCAGCAGCCAAAACAGGGTTGTGAACACTGAAGCTTTCTTT; CDR3aa: CASSQNRVVNTEAFF
v_gene: TRBV5-6; j_gene: TRBJ1-2; abundance: -; d_gene: -; CDR3nt: TGTGCCAGCAGCGTGGGTGAGGGTATCGGTGGCTACACCTTC; CDR3aa: CASSVGEGIGGYTF
v_gene: TRBV7-8; j_gene: TRBJ2-1; abundance: -; d_gene: TRBD2; CDR3nt: TGTGCCAGCAGCGGGACTAGCGGCTACAATGAGCAGTTCTTC; CDR3aa: CASSGTSGYNEQFF
v_gene: TRBV5-6; j_gene: TRBJ2-6; abundance: -; d_gene: TRBD1; CDR3nt: TGTGCCAGCAGCCTAGGACAGGGCCCCGATTCTGGGGCCAACGTCCTGACTTTC; CDR3aa: CASSLGQGPDSGANVLTF
v_gene: TRBV15; j_gene: TRBJ1-1; abundance: -; d_gene: -; CDR3nt: TGTGCCACCAGCAGCTCCGACGAGCCTGGTACAGGGACCCACATGAACACTGAAGCTTTCTTT; CDR3aa: CATSSSDEPGTGTHMNTEAFF
v_gene: TRBV4-1; j_gene: TRBJ2-2; abundance: -; d_gene: -; CDR3nt: TGCGCCAGCAGCCAAGGGAGAGCGAACACCGGGGAGCTGTTTTTT; CDR3aa: CASSQGRANTGELFF
v_gene: TRBV6-5; j_gene: TRBJ1-5; abundance: -; d_gene: TRBD1; CDR3nt: TGTGCCAGCGCCAAGACAGGGGTAAGCAATCAGCCCCAGCATTTT; CDR3aa: CASAKTGVSNQPQHF
v_gene: TRBV4-1; j_gene: TRBJ2-3; abundance: -; d_gene: TRBD1; CDR3nt: TGCGCCAGCAGTCGCTCGGACAGGGCCACAGATACGCAGTATTTT; CDR3aa: CASSRSDRATDTQYF
v_gene: TRBV5-6; j_gene: TRBJ1-5; abundance: -; d_gene: TRBD1; CDR3nt: TGTGCCAGCAGCCCCGGGACAGGGAGTCAGCCCCAGCATTTT; CDR3aa: CASSPGTGSQPQHF